This TCR beta chain was recorded in a study of blood T cell repertoires in COVID-19. Across the whole study: Samples taken during acute and convalescent COVID-19 were collected in the United States, Italy and Spain.

This clone appeared once. Other DNA sequences in the sample encode the same CDR3. The protocol was immunoSEQ multiplex PCR, while the TCRdb copy is restricted to in-frame clones and leaves out a portion. The data contain 150,000 to 200,000 clones, more than 75% of them singletons. Per germline, CDR1 SEHNR and CDR2 FQNEAQ (reference sequence). The V gene end was trimmed by 5 bases and the J gene end by 8 bases; junction bases not matched to a gene: 7. The CDR3 length is 14 residues. Sequencing was carried out using peripheral blood. The TCR sequence derives from a man younger than 35 with acute or convalescent COVID-19. The rearrangement uses TRBV7-9 and TRBJ1-4; TRBD1 matches at 8 bases. Here the CDR3 reads CASSPDRVNEKLFF. The CDR3 DNA is TGTGCCAGCAGCCCGGACAGGGTAAACGAAAAACTGTTTTTT. The full variable domain, in which reference TRBV7-9 and TRBJ1-4 provide the parts outside the CDR3, is DTGVSQNPRHKITKRGQNVTFRCDPISEHNRLYWYRQTLGQGPEFLTYFQNEAQLEKSRLLSDRFSAERPKGSFSTLEIQRTEQGDSAMYLCASSPDRVNEKLFFGSGTQLSVL.